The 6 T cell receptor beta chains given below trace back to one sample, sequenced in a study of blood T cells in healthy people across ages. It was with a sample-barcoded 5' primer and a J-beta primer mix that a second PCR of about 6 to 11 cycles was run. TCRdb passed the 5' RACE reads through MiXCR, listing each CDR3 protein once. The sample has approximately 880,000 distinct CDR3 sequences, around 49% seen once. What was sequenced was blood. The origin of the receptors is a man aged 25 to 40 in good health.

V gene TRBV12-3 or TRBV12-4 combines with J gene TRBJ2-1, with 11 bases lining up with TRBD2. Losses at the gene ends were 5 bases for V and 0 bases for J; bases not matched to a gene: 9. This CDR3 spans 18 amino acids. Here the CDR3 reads CASSTLAGGRSSYNEQFF. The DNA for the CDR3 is TGTGCCAGCAGTACCTTAGCGGGGGGGAGGAGCTCCTACAATGAGCAGTTCTTC.

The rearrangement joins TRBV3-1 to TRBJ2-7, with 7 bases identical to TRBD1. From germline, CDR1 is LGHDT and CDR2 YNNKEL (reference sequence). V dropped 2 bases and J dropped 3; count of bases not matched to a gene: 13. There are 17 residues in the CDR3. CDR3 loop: CASSQRDRASTYYEQYF. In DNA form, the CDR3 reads TGTGCCAGCAGCCAACGCGACAGGGCCTCTACGTACTACGAGCAGTACTTC.

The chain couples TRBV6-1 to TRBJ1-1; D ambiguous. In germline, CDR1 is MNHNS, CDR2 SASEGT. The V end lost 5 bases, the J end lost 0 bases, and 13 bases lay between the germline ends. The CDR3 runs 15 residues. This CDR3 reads CASSLETGVNTEAFF. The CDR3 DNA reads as TGTGCCAGCAGTTTGGAGACCGGGGTGAACACTGAAGCTTTCTTT.

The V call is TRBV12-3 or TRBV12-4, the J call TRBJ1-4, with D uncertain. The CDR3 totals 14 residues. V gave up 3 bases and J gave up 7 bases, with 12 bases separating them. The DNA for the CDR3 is TGTGCCAGCAGTTTGTTCCTTGGGAGTGAAAAACTGTTTTTT. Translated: CASSLFLGSEKLFF.

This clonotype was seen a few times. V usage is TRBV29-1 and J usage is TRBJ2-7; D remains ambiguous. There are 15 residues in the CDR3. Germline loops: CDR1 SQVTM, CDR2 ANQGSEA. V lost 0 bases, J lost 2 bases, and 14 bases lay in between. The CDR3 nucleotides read TGCAGCGTTGAAGATCCCGGCGGAAACCCCTACGAGCAGTACTTC. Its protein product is CSVEDPGGNPYEQYF.

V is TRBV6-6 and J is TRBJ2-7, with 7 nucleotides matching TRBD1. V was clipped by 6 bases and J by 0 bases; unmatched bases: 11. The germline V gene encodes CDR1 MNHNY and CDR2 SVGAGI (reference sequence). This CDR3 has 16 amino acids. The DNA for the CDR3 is TGTGCCAGCAGCGGGACATGGGGACAGAACTCCTACGAGCAGTACTTC. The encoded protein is CASSGTWGQNSYEQYF.